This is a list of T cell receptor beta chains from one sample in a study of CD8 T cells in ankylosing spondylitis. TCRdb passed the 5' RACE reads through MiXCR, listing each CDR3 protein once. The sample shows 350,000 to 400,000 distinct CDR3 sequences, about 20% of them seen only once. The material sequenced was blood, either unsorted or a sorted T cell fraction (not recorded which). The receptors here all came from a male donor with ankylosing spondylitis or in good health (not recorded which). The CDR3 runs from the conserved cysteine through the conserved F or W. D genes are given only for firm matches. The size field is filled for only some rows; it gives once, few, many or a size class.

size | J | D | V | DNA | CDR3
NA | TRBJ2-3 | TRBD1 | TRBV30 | TGTGCCTGGATAGGGGACAGTACAGATACGCAGTATTTT | CAWIGDSTDTQYF
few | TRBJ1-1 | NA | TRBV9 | TGTGCCAGCAGCGTAGGGGTTGTAGGCACTGAAGCTTTCTTT | CASSVGVVGTEAFF
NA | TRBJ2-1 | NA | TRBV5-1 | TGCGCCAGCAGCCCAGACTCGGCGGGTCACGACAATGAGCAGTTCTTC | CASSPDSAGHDNEQFF
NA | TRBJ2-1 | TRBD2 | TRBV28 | TGTGCCAGCACCCCCGTTTTGGGGGGGGACAATGAGCAGTTCTTC | CASTPVLGGDNEQFF
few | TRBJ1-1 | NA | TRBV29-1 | TGCAGCGTTGACAGGGGCGTAAACACTGAAGCTTTCTTT | CSVDRGVNTEAFF
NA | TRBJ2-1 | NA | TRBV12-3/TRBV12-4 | TGTGCCAGCAGTTTAGGGACAGTGGATGAGCAGTTCTTC | CASSLGTVDEQFF
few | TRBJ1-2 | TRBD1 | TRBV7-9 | TGTGCCAGCAGCCTTCTTCAGGGGGCTGGCTATGGCTACACCTTC | CASSLLQGAGYGYTF
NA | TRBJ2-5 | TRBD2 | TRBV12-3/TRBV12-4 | TGTGCCAGCACCCACTCTAGCGGCCAAGAGACCCAGTACTTC | CASTHSSGQETQYF
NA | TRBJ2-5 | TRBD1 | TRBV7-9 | TGTGCCAGCAGCACCCTCGACAGGGCAGAGACCCAGTACTTC | CASSTLDRAETQYF
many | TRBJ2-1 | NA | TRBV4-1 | TGCGCCAGCAGCCAAGATGGCCACAATGAGCAGTTCTTC | CASSQDGHNEQFF
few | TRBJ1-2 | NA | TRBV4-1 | TGCGCCAGCAGCCAAGTCGCAGCCTCTAGCTATGGCTACACCTTC | CASSQVAASSYGYTF
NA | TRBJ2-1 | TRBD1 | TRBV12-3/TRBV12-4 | TGTGCCAGCAGCCCCCACCGGGACAGGGGCTCCTACAATGAGCAGTTCTTC | CASSPHRDRGSYNEQFF
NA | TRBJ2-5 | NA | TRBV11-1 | TGTGCCAGCAGCTCCCCCCAGGACCAAGAGACCCAGTACTTC | CASSSPQDQETQYF
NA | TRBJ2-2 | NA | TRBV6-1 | TGTGCCAGCAGTCCTCGGGGGGGAGGGGGCCGGACCGCCGGGGAGCTGTTTTTT | CASSPRGGGGRTAGELFF
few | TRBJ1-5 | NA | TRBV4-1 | TGCGCCAGCAGCCAGGCCAGACAGGGCAATCAGCCCCAGCATTTT | CASSQARQGNQPQHF
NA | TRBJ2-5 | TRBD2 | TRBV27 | TGTGCCAGCAGTTTACACCCCGGAGCGGGGGGGGACCAAGAGACCCAGTACTTC | CASSLHPGAGGDQETQYF
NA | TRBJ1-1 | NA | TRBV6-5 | TGTGCCAGCAGTTACTTAGGACAGATGAACACTGAAGCTTTCTTT | CASSYLGQMNTEAFF
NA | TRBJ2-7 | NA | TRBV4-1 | TGCGCCAGCAGCCAAGGGGCAGGGATTTCCTACGAGCAGTACTTC | CASSQGAGISYEQYF
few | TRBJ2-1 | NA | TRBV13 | TGTGCCAGCAGGGATGGACTGAACTCCTACAATGAGCAGTTCTTC | CASRDGLNSYNEQFF
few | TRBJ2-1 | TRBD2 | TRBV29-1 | TGCAGCGTAAACGGGATCCTAGCGGGGGGGCTCAATGAAGCTACGAATGAGCAGTTCTTC | CSVNGILAGGLNEATNEQFF
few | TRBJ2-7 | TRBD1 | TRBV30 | TGTGCCTGGCGCAAACGGGACAGAAACTACGAGCAGTACTTC | CAWRKRDRNYEQYF
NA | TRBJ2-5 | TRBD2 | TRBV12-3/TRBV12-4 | TGTGCCAGCAGCCACGGGACTAGCGGACAAGAGACCCAGTACTTC | CASSHGTSGQETQYF
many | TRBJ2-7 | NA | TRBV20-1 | TGCAGTGCTAGGATTACGGTGGGCTACGAGCAGTACTTC | CSARITVGYEQYF
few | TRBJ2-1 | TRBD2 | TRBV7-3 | TGTGCCAGCAGCCTAGCGGGGGGATACCACAATGAGCAGTTCTTC | CASSLAGGYHNEQFF
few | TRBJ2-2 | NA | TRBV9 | TGTGCCAGCAGCGTATCAAGGGAAACGATCACCGGGGAGCTGTTTTTT | CASSVSRETITGELFF
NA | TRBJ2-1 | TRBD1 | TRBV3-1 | TGTGCCAGCAGCCAAGATAGGTGGCAGGGGGCGGCGATTGGCAATGAGCAGTTCTTC | CASSQDRWQGAAIGNEQFF
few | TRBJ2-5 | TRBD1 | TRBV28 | TGTGCCAGCAGTGGGGACAGGGAAGAGACCCAGTACTTC | CASSGDREETQYF
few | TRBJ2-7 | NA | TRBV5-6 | TGTGCCAGCAGCTTGCGCCCGGCCCTGAACGAGCAGTACTTC | CASSLRPALNEQYF
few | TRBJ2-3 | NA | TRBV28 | TGTGCCAGCAGTCTATCGTCAGGGGCGAGCACAGATACGCAGTATTTT | CASSLSSGASTDTQYF
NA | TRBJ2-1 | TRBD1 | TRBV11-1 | TGTGCCAGCAGCTTTCAAACAGGGGAATGGGGCAATGAGCAGTTCTTC | CASSFQTGEWGNEQFF
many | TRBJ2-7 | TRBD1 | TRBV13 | TGTGCCAGCAGCTTAGAGGGACAGGAGACCTACGAGCAGTACTTC | CASSLEGQETYEQYF
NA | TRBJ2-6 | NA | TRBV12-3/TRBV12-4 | TGTGCCAGCAGTGCAGACTCTGGGGCCAACGTCCTGACTTTC | CASSADSGANVLTF
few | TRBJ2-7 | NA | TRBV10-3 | TGTGCCATCAGTCCCTACAGTGAAACCTACGAGCAGTACTTC | CAISPYSETYEQYF
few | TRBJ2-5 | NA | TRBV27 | TGTGCCAGCAGTGCGAAGCGGGGCAGGGGAGAAGAGACCCAGTACTTC | CASSAKRGRGEETQYF
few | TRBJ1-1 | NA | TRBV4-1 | TGCGCCAGCAGCCAAGGAGGCAGCATGAACACTGAAGCTTTCTTT | CASSQGGSMNTEAFF
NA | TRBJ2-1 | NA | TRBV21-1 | TGTGCCAGCCGAACGACTAGCCCTAATCTCTATGAGCAGTTCTTC | CASRTTSPNLYEQFF
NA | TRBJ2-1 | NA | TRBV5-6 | TGTGCCAGCTCCGGTTCCAGCTCCAATGAGCAGTTCTTC | CASSGSSSNEQFF
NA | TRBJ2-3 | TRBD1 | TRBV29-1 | TGCAGCGTTGAAGCACAGGGGGATAGCACAGATACGCAGTATTTT | CSVEAQGDSTDTQYF
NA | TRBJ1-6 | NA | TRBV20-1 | TGCTGTGCTAGAGATGGGGCGATTCTGGCCCCCGGTTCACCCCTCCACTTT | CCARDGAILAPGSPLHF
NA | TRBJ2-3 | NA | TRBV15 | TGTGCCACCTCAGATCGAAGCAGTCCCACAGATACGCAGTATTTT | CATSDRSSPTDTQYF
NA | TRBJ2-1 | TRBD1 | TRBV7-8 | TGTGCCAGCAGCTTAGTTGGCAGGGGGCTGGATGAGCAGTTCTTC | CASSLVGRGLDEQFF
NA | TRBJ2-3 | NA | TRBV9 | TGTGCCAGCAGCGTATTCCTACTCACAGATACGCAGTATTTT | CASSVFLLTDTQYF
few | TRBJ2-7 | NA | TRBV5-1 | TGCGCCAGCAGCCCCGAGGGCTTTACCTACGAGCAGTACTTC | CASSPEGFTYEQYF
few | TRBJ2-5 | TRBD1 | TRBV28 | TGTGCCAGCCTTGACAGGGGGCCCGTTTTGGAGACCCAGTACTTC | CASLDRGPVLETQYF
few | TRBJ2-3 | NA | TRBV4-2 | TGTGCCAGCAGCCAAGATTCCGACCTGGGCCGCGGGGACACAGATACGCAGTATTTT | CASSQDSDLGRGDTDTQYF